Listed below are T cell receptor beta chains from one sample, sequenced in a study of cytomegalovirus exposure and HLA in healthy donors. Method: immunoSEQ multiplex PCR; TCRdb's copy keeps in-frame clones and lacks some. The table includes 250,000 to 350,000 clones, 70% to 90% detected once. Sequenced: PBMCs. These TCRs come from a man aged 35 to 55 in good health and CMV-seropositive. Each CDR3 is given without its conserved first and last residue. The size entry is marked missing in some rows and otherwise reads once, few, many or a size class.

V gene	clone size	J gene	CDR3 protein
TRBV29-1	NA	TRBJ2-1	SVVTDNEQF
TRBV28	NA	TRBJ2-1	ASSLIQGAYNEQF
TRBV9	NA	TRBJ1-1	ASSGGARGTEAF
TRBV15	NA	TRBJ2-1	ATSPGGVNNEQF
TRBV28	NA	TRBJ1-4	ASSLRRSLREKLF
TRBV19	NA	TRBJ2-2	ASSTAGTGLGELF
TRBV28	NA	TRBJ2-7	ASSTTGNYEQY
TRBV19	NA	TRBJ2-2	ASSIGGQGAGGELF
TRBV6-5	NA	TRBJ2-7	ASSYSAGSHEQY
TRBV7-9	NA	TRBJ2-7	ASSPRGTSGRGSSYEQY
TRBV19	NA	TRBJ2-1	ASSIGQGVLAVGEQF
TRBV28	NA	TRBJ1-4	AIRTNREGNEKLF
TRBV27	NA	TRBJ2-2	ASSLLNTGELF
TRBV5-1	NA	TRBJ2-1	ASSPLGSKGSYNEQF
TRBV10-3	few	TRBJ1-1	APSPGPEAF
TRBV5-1	NA	TRBJ2-1	ASSLAGNNEQF
TRBV27	few	TRBJ1-4	ASSFREGYEKLF
TRBV2	NA	TRBJ1-5	ASSGTGQPQH
TRBV19	NA	TRBJ2-7	ASTLTGTGGDEQY
TRBV19	NA	TRBJ1-4	ASSMGAEKLF
TRBV4-1	few	TRBJ2-7	ASSQLYSTGSEQY
TRBV5-1	NA	TRBJ2-3	ASSSADTQY
TRBV4-1	NA	TRBJ2-7	ASSPPSAEGQY
TRBV6-1	few	TRBJ1-1	ASSQRRGRWTEAF
TRBV9	few	TRBJ2-1	ASSDGTSGRRNNEQF
TRBV7-7	NA	TRBJ2-3	ASSLAGPGSTDTQY
TRBV28	NA	TRBJ1-4	ASSPFNEKLF
TRBV4-1	NA	TRBJ2-5	ASSQDGQGMRTQY
TRBV7-9	NA	TRBJ1-2	ASRETGAYGYT
TRBV29-1	NA	TRBJ2-3	SAKGERTDTQY
TRBV6-1	once	TRBJ1-1	ASSEAGTIITEAF
TRBV10-3	NA	TRBJ2-3	AISPGLLDTQY
TRBV29-1	NA	TRBJ2-2	SVEAAQHTGELF
TRBV5-1	once	TRBJ1-1	ASSGGGTLNTEAF
TRBV5-1	NA	TRBJ2-1	ASSLATQGGWNEQF
TRBV5-6	NA	TRBJ1-2	ASSLEATGNYGYT
TRBV7-2	NA	TRBJ2-7	ASSFALAGAYEQY